The 10 T cell receptor beta chains below all came from one sample that was sequenced in a study of PD-1 blockade in classical Hodgkin lymphoma. The protocol was immunoSEQ multiplex PCR, while the TCRdb copy is restricted to in-frame clones and leaves out a portion. This sample carries around 31,000 clones, around 84% of them seen once, and the ten largest clones take over 0.8%. Time point described: cycle 4 day 1 (C4D1), after more than five weeks of nivolumab. Each patient relapsed following autologous stem cell transplantation, and prior brentuximab vedotin exposure differed. The study purified CD4+ T cells from thawed PBMCs using magnetic negative selection. The specimen comprised CD4+ T cells from blood, sampled before the fourth cycle of nivolumab. The origin of the receptors is a human donor with classical Hodgkin lymphoma.

This rearrangement joins TRBV5-1 to TRBJ2-7; D is possibly TRBD2 (6 bases). Trimming removed 0 bases at V and 0 bases at J, with 10 bases between. Per the germline V gene, CDR1 is SGHRS and CDR2 is YFSETQ. The CDR3 has 15 residues. The CDR3 reads CASSLGDWRSYEQYF. CDR3 nucleotides: TGCGCCAGCAGCTTGGGGGACTGGCGCTCCTACGAGCAGTACTTC.

The rearrangement uses TRBV28 and TRBJ2-3; D possibly corresponds to TRBD2 (5 bases). V was clipped by 3 bases and J by 4 bases, with 14 bases between them. Germline loops: CDR1 MDHEN, CDR2 SYDVKM. The CDR3 has 15 residues. The CDR3 DNA reads as TGTGCCAGCAGTTTGCGGGCTGGAGCATCAGATACGCAGTATTTT. This gives the protein CASSLRAGASDTQYF.

The V call is TRBV7-9, the J call TRBJ2-7; 11 positions match TRBD2. CDR1 is SEHNR and CDR2 is FQNEAQ in the germline V gene (reference sequence). The CDR3 contains 15 residues. Trimming at V came to 5 bases and at J to 3 bases, leaving 6 bases not matched to a gene. Here the CDR3 reads CASSPGGTSGYEQYF. The CDR3, as DNA: TGTGCCAGCAGCCCGGGCGGGACTAGCGGCTACGAGCAGTACTTC.

The CDR3 reads CASRGRGELFF. In nucleotides, the CDR3 is TGTGCCAGTAGGGGGCGAGGGGAGCTGTTTTTT. The chain uses TRBV19 and TRBJ2-2; possible D gene TRBD1, 5 bases. The CDR3 totals 11 residues. Germline loops: CDR1 LNHDA, CDR2 SQIVND (reference sequence). The V gene lost 6 bases and the J gene lost 8 bases, with 7 bases spanning the gap.

This clone appeared a few times. The chain joins TRBV11-3 to TRBJ1-6, with D perhaps TRBD1 (6 bases). CDR3 length equals 13 residues. With 5 bases removed from V and 10 bases from J, the gap between germline ends came to 12 bases. CDR1 SGHNT and CDR2 YENEEA come from the germline V gene. The CDR3 DNA sequence: TGTGCCAGCAGCGCTCAACAGGGCTCACCCCTCCACTTT. Its translation is CASSAQQGSPLHF. The full variable domain, its missing parts supplied by reference TRBV11-3 and TRBJ1-6, is EAGVVQSPRYKIIEKKQPVAFWCNPISGHNTLYWYLQNLGQGPELLIRYENEEAVDDSQLPKDRFSAERLKGVDSTLKIQPAELGDSAVYLCASSAQQGSPLHFGNGTRLTVT.

The V and J genes are TRBV18 and TRBJ2-5; 7 bases align to TRBD1. This CDR3 contains 14 residues. Trimming cost V 2 bases and J 3 bases; bases outside gene matches: 3. The germline V gene has CDR1 KGHSH and CDR2 LQKENI. CDR3 loop: CASSPTGVEETQYF. In nucleotides, the CDR3 is TGTGCCAGCTCACCAACAGGGGTGGAAGAGACCCAGTACTTC.

The chain joins TRBV5-6 to TRBJ1-1; the D is unclear. Germline assignment: CDR1 SGHDT and CDR2 YYEEEE. V shed 2 bases and J shed 0 bases, with 5 bases lying between them. CDR3 length: 13 residues. CDR3 loop: CASSFSMNTEAFF. CDR3 bases: TGTGCCAGCAGCTTTTCTATGAACACTGAAGCTTTCTTT.

The chain joins TRBV30 to TRBJ2-7; no definite D call. Germline V gene sequence: CDR1 GTSNPN, CDR2 SVGIG (reference sequence). There are 13 residues in the CDR3. V was clipped by 3 bases and J by 3 bases, with 12 bases between them. DNA of the CDR3: TGTGCCTGGAGCCCCGGGCCCAACTACGAGCAGTACTTC. Protein sequence: CAWSPGPNYEQYF.

The chain carries TRBV18 and TRBJ2-1; D might be TRBD1 or TRBD2, each matching 6 bases. CDR1 and CDR2 (germline): KGHSH, LQKENI. This CDR3 is built from 14 residues. Trimming took 4 bases from V and 3 from J, leaving 10 bases between them. The CDR3, as DNA: TGTGCCAGCTCACGGGGGGACAACTACAATGAGCAGTTCTTC. The encoded protein is CASSRGDNYNEQFF.

This chain links TRBV7-3 with TRBJ1-1; weak D call: TRBD1 (5 bases). Germline values: CDR1 SGHTA, CDR2 FQGTGA. V lost 5 bases to trimming and J lost 0 bases, with 16 bases between them. The CDR3 totals 16 residues. The CDR3 DNA sequence: TGTGCCAGCAGCGCACAATCCGGGACCCTGAACACTGAAGCTTTCTTT. This sequence encodes CASSAQSGTLNTEAFF.